Shown below are 18 T cell receptor beta chains from a single sample sequenced in a study of blood T cell repertoires in COVID-19. Clones were sequenced by immunoSEQ multiplex PCR, and TCRdb holds only the in-frame ones, with some missing. In the table there are around 180,000 clones, 74% of which are singletons. The sequenced material came from peripheral blood. The receptor source for this set is a woman of 80 years or more with acute or convalescent COVID-19.

The V gene is TRBV10-3, the J gene TRBJ2-1; D remains unclear. Germline CDR1 and CDR2: ENHRY and SYGVKD. The length of the CDR3 is 13 residues. V was trimmed by 2 bases and J by 7 bases, leaving 9 bases between them. For the CDR3, the DNA is TGTGCCATCAGTGAGCTTATCCCTAATGAGCAGTTCTTC. The encoded protein is CAISELIPNEQFF.

The chain is built from TRBV5-1 and TRBJ2-2; 13 positions agree with TRBD2. This CDR3 is 18 amino acids long. CDR1 is SGHRS, CDR2 YFSETQ, per germline. V lost 1 base to trimming and J lost 2 bases; unmatched junction nucleotides: 5. The CDR3, as DNA: TGCGCCAGCAGCTTGTCGGGACTAGCGGGACTAAACACCGGGGAGCTGTTTTTT. Its protein is CASSLSGLAGLNTGELFF. The full variable domain, rest sourced from reference TRBV5-1 and TRBJ2-2, is KAGVTQTPRYLIKTRGQQVTLSCSPISGHRSVSWYQQTPGQGLQFLFEYFSETQRNKGNFPGRFSGRQFSNSRSEMNVSTLELGDSALYLCASSLSGLAGLNTGELFFGEGSRLTVL.

The chain has TRBV19 and TRBJ1-5; weak D call: TRBD1 (5 bases). This CDR3 spans 14 amino acids. Germline V CDR1 and CDR2: LNHDA, SQIVND (reference sequence). V lost 6 bases to trimming and J lost 7 bases, with 16 bases between them. The CDR3 DNA is TGTGCCAGTAGCGGGACTACGGCGGGACAGCCCCAGCATTTT. Its protein product is CASSGTTAGQPQHF.

As regards this clone: Additional DNA sequences in this sample encode the identical CDR3. V is TRBV5-1 and J is TRBJ2-4, with D unresolved. Germline-derived CDR1 and CDR2 are SGHRS and YFSETQ. The CDR3 has 14 amino acids. V lost 0 bases, J lost 5 bases, and 9 bases lay in between. The CDR3 region has the DNA TGCGCCAGCAGCTTGGTGGCCGGAGAAAACATTCAGTACTTC. The encoded protein is CASSLVAGENIQYF.

Written as DNA, the CDR3 is TGTGCCAGCAGTGCCCTCTCTGGAAACACCATATATTTT. Translation: CASSALSGNTIYF. The chain links TRBV2 to TRBJ1-3; no clear D gene. The germline V gene encodes CDR1 SNHLY and CDR2 FYNNEI. Trimming stripped 4 bases from V and 0 bases from J, with 4 bases between. This CDR3 contains 13 residues.

The CDR3 DNA reads TGTGCCAGCAGCTTAGACAGTTCGTTCTCTGGGGCCAACGTCCTGACTTTC. As protein: CASSLDSSFSGANVLTF. This chain links TRBV7-2 with TRBJ2-6; D uncertain. The CDR3 sequence is 17 residues long. Germline V gene lookup returns CDR1 SGHTA and CDR2 FQGNSA. Between the trimmed V and J ends, which lost 1 base and 0 bases, there was a span of 10 bases.

This clone was seen just once. V gene TRBV3-1 (or the pseudogene TRBV3-2) combines with J gene TRBJ2-7; TRBD1 matches 9 bases. Germline V lookup: CDR1 LGHDT, CDR2 YNNKEL (reference sequence). CDR3 length: 14 residues. The trim removed 2 bases at V and 2 bases at J, leaving 1 base unmatched. The CDR3 DNA reads as TGTGCCAGCAGCCAAACAGGGGGCACCTACGAGCAGTACTTC. Its translation is CASSQTGGTYEQYF.

The chain uses TRBV6-2 or TRBV6-3 and TRBJ2-7; 12 bases align to TRBD2. The CDR3 is made up of 16 amino acids. Trimming removed 2 bases from V and 6 bases from J; junction bases left unmatched: 8. CDR1 MNHEY and CDR2 SVGEGT come from the germline V gene. CDR3 nucleotide sequence: TGTGCCAGCAGTTACGAGACTAGCGGGAGTTCTCTCGAGCAGTACTTC. Its translation is CASSYETSGSSLEQYF.

This chain joins TRBV5-1 and TRBJ1-3, with D perhaps matching TRBD1 (6 bases). This CDR3 contains 15 residues. Germline lookup yields CDR1 SGHRS and CDR2 YFSETQ. Trimming took 4 bases from V and 4 from J, leaving 15 bases between them. In DNA form, the CDR3 reads TGCGCCAGCAGCCTACAGGGATCTGAGGGAAACACCATATATTTT. Residues: CASSLQGSEGNTIYF.

This clone was picked up a small number of times. The gene calls are TRBV28 and TRBJ2-7, with D perhaps matching TRBD2 (5 bases). Germline V gives CDR1 MDHEN, CDR2 SYDVKM. The V end lost 6 bases, the J end lost 3 bases, and 24 bases lay between the germline ends. The CDR3 runs to 17 residues. CDR3 residues: CASRRPWSRRANYEQYF. The CDR3 DNA reads TGTGCCAGCAGACGACCTTGGAGTCGGCGGGCCAACTACGAGCAGTACTTC.

The chain has TRBV4-1 and TRBJ1-5; 11 bases align to TRBD1. This CDR3 contains 18 residues. Germline CDR1 reads MGHRA; CDR2 reads YSYEKL. Trimming at V came to 1 base and at J to 7 bases, leaving 12 bases not matched to a gene. CDR3 DNA: TGCGCCAGCAGCCAAGGACAAATCCGGACAGGGGGCAGACAGCCCCAGCATTTT. Protein: CASSQGQIRTGGRQPQHF.

This chain joins TRBV12-3 or TRBV12-4 and TRBJ2-1; no firm D call. The CDR3 is made up of 12 amino acids. V was pared by 3 bases and J by 10 bases, with 10 bases between. The CDR3 protein is CASSFPQLEQFF. The CDR3 nucleotides read TGTGCCAGCAGTTTCCCCCAACTAGAGCAGTTCTTC.

The genes are TRBV5-1 and TRBJ2-2; 8 positions agree with TRBD2. The CDR3 contains 16 residues. Germline lookup yields CDR1 SGHRS and CDR2 YFSETQ. V was clipped by 0 bases and J by 1 base; unmatched bases: 2. The CDR3 DNA sequence: TGCGCCAGCAGCTTGGACCTAGCGGGGAACACCGGGGAGCTGTTTTTT. Its translation is CASSLDLAGNTGELFF.

V gene TRBV27 combines with J gene TRBJ2-7, with 10 bases identical to TRBD2. The CDR3 extends over 16 amino acids. CDR1 and CDR2 from the germline V gene are MNHEY and SMNVEV (reference sequence). Trimming at V came to 1 base and at J to 7 bases, leaving 10 bases not matched to a gene. The CDR3 is CASSLFISGRVYEQYF. CDR3 nucleotide sequence: TGTGCCAGCAGTTTATTTATAAGCGGGAGGGTTTATGAGCAGTACTTC.

This clone was recorded a few times. The chain links TRBV27 to TRBJ2-7; D not resolved. V lost 3 bases and J lost 3, with 12 bases in between. The CDR3 is made up of 14 amino acids. CDR1 is MNHEY, CDR2 SMNVEV, per germline (reference sequence). CDR3 nucleotides: TGTGCCAGCAGTTTTGGCCCCTCGGGCTACGAGCAGTACTTC. This gives the protein CASSFGPSGYEQYF.

The sample holds a few counts of this clone. The chain carries TRBV6-6 and TRBJ2-7; D uncertain. This CDR3 contains 12 residues. Germline CDR1 and CDR2: MNHNY and SVGAGI (reference sequence). V was pared by 5 bases and J by 1 base, with 6 bases between. Written as DNA, the CDR3 is TGTGCCAGCAGTCCCGCGTCCTACGAGCAGTACTTC. This gives the protein CASSPASYEQYF.

This clone was recorded only once. The gene calls are TRBV28 and TRBJ2-3, with 8 bases fitting TRBD1. CDR1 is MDHEN and CDR2 is SYDVKM in the germline V gene. The CDR3 runs to 15 residues. V trimming: 7 bases; J trimming: 14 bases; junction bases outside the gene matches: 20. This CDR3 reads CASITQRSGGTGRYF. The CDR3 DNA is TGTGCCAGCATTACCCAGAGATCAGGGGGGACAGGACGGTATTTT.

This clone was observed once. This sequence joins TRBV28 and TRBJ1-3, with D unclear. Germline CDR1 MDHEN, CDR2 SYDVKM. V was trimmed by 8 bases and J by 0 bases, leaving 14 bases between them. The CDR3 sequence is 15 residues long. The CDR3 loop reads CASGSTIDSGNTIYF. The CDR3 nucleotides are TGTGCCAGCGGTTCCACGATAGACTCTGGAAACACCATATATTTT. Full variable domain (remainder filled in from reference TRBV28 and TRBJ1-3): DVKVTQSSRYLVKRTGEKVFLECVQDMDHENMFWYRQDPGLGLRLIYFSYDVKMKEKGDIPEGYSVSREKKERFSLILESASTNQTSMYLCASGSTIDSGNTIYFGEGSWLTVV.